This TCR beta chain derives from a study of cytomegalovirus exposure and HLA in healthy donors. Overall study findings and caveats: The authors later linked a missense DCLRE1C variant to TCR beta V- and J-gene trimming. Usually a TCR sequence was rare, but some public TCRs were found in many donors.

Notes on this clone: Its antigen is not known.

The PCR used 60 Vbeta and 13 Jbeta primers. Some clones are missing from TCRdb's copy, which holds only in-frame ones; the method was immunoSEQ multiplex PCR. The table for this sample gives fewer than 200,000 clones. V was pared by 8 bases and J by 6 bases, with 7 bases between. Germline values: CDR1 SNHLY, CDR2 FYNNEI. The CDR3 extends over 10 amino acids. Material for sequencing was PBMCs. The receptor was derived from a woman aged 55-75 years in good health and CMV-seronegative. The chain recombines TRBV2 with TRBJ1-1; D may be TRBD1 (5 bases). The CDR3: CASGAPEAFF. The CDR3 bases are TGTGCCAGCGGGGCCCCTGAAGCTTTCTTT.